This T cell receptor beta chain was recovered during a study of vaccination effects on CD4 cells after COVID-19. On the study more broadly: Samples were taken post-vaccine, and their median timing was 72 days after the second dose.

Germline CDR1 and CDR2: SGHRS and YFSETQ. The CDR3 runs 14 residues. The V end lost 4 bases, the J end lost 0 bases, and 10 bases lay between the germline ends. Study results and caveats: Few convalescent patients were studied, and early post-infection samples were lacking.

Before sequencing took place, the ViraFEST assay used viral peptide pools to expand antigen-specific CD4+ T cells. Culture lasted roughly 9 days before CD4+ T cell isolation. Participants got two doses of BNT162b2 or mRNA-1273 vaccine. Half-medium exchanges with IL-2 medium took place on days 3 and 7. Assay used: immunoSEQ multiplex PCR; TCRdb lists only in-frame clones, some missing. This sample has 20,000 to 25,000 clones, with 69% found just once. Details on this clone: Its antigen remains unidentified.

The sequence came from a human donor who received a COVID-19 vaccine. The starting material was CD4+ T cells from PBMCs cultured with SARS-CoV-2 spike peptides, obtained after COVID-19 vaccination. This chain uses TRBV5-1 with TRBJ1-2; the D gene is possibly TRBD1 (5 bases). For the CDR3, the DNA is TGCGCCAGCAGCCCATCAGGGACTAACTATGGCTACACCTTC. Translated: CASSPSGTNYGYTF. Full variable domain (outside the CDR3, taken from reference TRBV5-1 and TRBJ1-2): KAGVTQTPRYLIKTRGQQVTLSCSPISGHRSVSWYQQTPGQGLQFLFEYFSETQRNKGNFPGRFSGRQFSNSRSEMNVSTLELGDSALYLCASSPSGTNYGYTFGSGTRLTVV.